The 29 T cell receptor beta chains listed next were all sequenced from one sample in a study of read filtering for tumor transcriptome and immune sequencing. This library used roughly 430 ng RNA and molecular barcoded adaptors spanning alpha/delta and beta/gamma chains. TCRdb re-analysed the reads in MiXCR, keeping a single row per CDR3 protein. The sample lists approximately 60,000 distinct CDR3 sequences; 20% to 25% were seen once. The specimen was a population of CD138-negative cells sorted from bone marrow. The receptors here all came from a donor aged 40 or older with multiple myeloma.

This clonotype has a count of ten or more. The rearrangement joins TRBV5-1 to TRBJ2-7; D is unresolved. In germline, CDR1 is SGHRS, CDR2 YFSETQ. V lost 6 bases and J lost 3, with 10 bases in between. This CDR3 region has 12 residues. CDR3: CASKTEGYEQYF. The CDR3 DNA is TGCGCCAGCAAAACGGAAGGCTACGAGCAGTACTTC.

This clonotype has ten or more counts. CDR3 protein: CASSLSGGFFNYEQYF. CDR3 in DNA: TGTGCCAGCAGTTTGTCAGGGGGCTTTTTTAACTACGAGCAGTACTTC. V and J are TRBV28 and TRBJ2-7; 8 nucleotides match TRBD1. The CDR3 extends over 16 amino acids. From germline, CDR1 is MDHEN and CDR2 SYDVKM. V shed 3 bases and J 3 bases; nucleotides not matched to a gene: 10.

In DNA form, the CDR3 reads TGTGCCAGCCCACAGGACAGGGGGCGCGACGGGGAGCTGTTTTTT. Translating it yields CASPQDRGRDGELFF. The chain employs TRBV21-1 and TRBJ2-2; the table's D call, TRBD1, has no DNA check behind it. TRBV21-1 is listed as a pseudogene. This CDR3 is built from 15 residues.

The V and J genes are TRBV3-1 and TRBJ2-5; D is undetermined. Deletions cut 1 base from V and 13 bases from J, with 10 bases between. In germline, CDR1 is LGHDT, CDR2 YNNKEL (reference sequence). The CDR3 extends over 11 amino acids. CDR3 in DNA: TGTGCCAGCAGCCAAGGAGTAGTATGGTACTTC. It codes for CASSQGVVWYF.

As concerns this clonotype: Being one base from a much bigger clone, this may be a read error. The chain employs TRBV11-1 and TRBJ2-7, with 8 bases matching TRBD1. The CDR3 sequence is 13 residues long. Trimming at V came to 6 bases and at J to 5 bases, leaving 6 bases not matched to a gene. Germline lookup yields CDR1 SGHAT and CDR2 FQDESV (reference sequence). CDR3 nucleotides: TGTGCCAGCAGGCGACAGGGGAACCACGAGCAGTACTTC. Protein sequence: CASRRQGNHEQYF. The variable domain in full, completed from reference TRBV11-1 and TRBJ2-7, reads EAEVAQSPRYKITEKSQAVAFWCDPISGHATLYWYRQILGQGPELLVQFQDESVVDDSQLPKDRFSAERLKGVDSTLKIQPAELGDSAMYLCASRRQGNHEQYFGPGTRLTVT.

This clonotype was observed many times. The genes are TRBV6-1 and TRBJ2-3; 10 bases match TRBD2. This CDR3 has 14 residues. V was clipped by 8 bases and J by 2 bases; unmatched bases: 4. CDR1 is MNHNS and CDR2 is SASEGT in the germline V gene. For the CDR3, the DNA is TGTGCCAGCGTAGGGACTAGCGTCACAGATACGCAGTATTTT. Translation gives CASVGTSVTDTQYF.

This clonotype was counted only a few times. The rearrangement uses TRBV20-1 and TRBJ2-5; 7 bases align to TRBD2. V shed 3 bases and J 7 bases; nucleotides not matched to a gene: 5. CDR3 length equals 12 residues. Germline values: CDR1 DFQATT, CDR2 SNEGSKA (reference sequence). CDR3 amino acids: CSARTSQGTQYF. The CDR3 nucleotides read TGCAGTGCTAGGACTAGCCAGGGGACCCAGTACTTC.

This chain joins TRBV13 and TRBJ1-3; no clear D gene. V was pared by 0 bases and J by 0 bases, with 6 bases between. CDR3 size: 15 residues. Germline values: CDR1 PRHDT, CDR2 FYEKMQ (reference sequence). The CDR3 spells CASSLGQSSGNTIYF. Here the CDR3 DNA reads TGTGCCAGCAGCTTAGGTCAAAGCTCTGGAAACACCATATATTTT. Variable domain in full (rest from reference TRBV13 and TRBJ1-3): AAGVIQSPRHLIKEKRETATLKCYPIPRHDTVYWYQQGPGQDPQFLISFYEKMQSDKGSIPDRFSAQQFSDYHSELNMSSLELGDSALYFCASSLGQSSGNTIYFGEGSWLTVV.

In this sample, this clonotype turned up a few times. Being one base from a much bigger clone, this may be a read error. This CDR3 is missing its conserved last phenylalanine or tryptophan, likely due to a read error. The J gene is TRBJ2-1, the V gene TRBV19; the D is unclear. CDR3 length: 12 amino acids. V dropped 5 bases and J dropped 3 bases, with 5 bases sitting between them. The germline gives CDR1 LNHDA, CDR2 SQIVND (reference sequence). In DNA form, the CDR3 reads TGTGCCAGTAGTGCCAACTACAATGAGCAGTTCCTC. It encodes CASSANYNEQFL.

This clonotype occurred many times. The rearrangement links TRBV24-1 to TRBJ1-1, with D perhaps TRBD1 (5 bases). From germline, CDR1 is KGHDR and CDR2 SFDVKD. This CDR3 has 12 amino acids. Deletions cut 9 bases from V and 4 bases from J, with 11 bases between. The CDR3 region has the DNA TGTGCCACCCAGGGAATGAGCACTGAAGCTTTCTTT. It is translated as CATQGMSTEAFF.

This clonotype was detected once. The J gene is TRBJ1-2, the V gene TRBV29-1, with 11 bases that match TRBD1. Per germline, CDR1 SQVTM and CDR2 ANQGSEA. The V segment lost 6 bases and the J segment 2 bases; nucleotides outside the gene matches: 14. This CDR3 comprises 17 residues. The CDR3: CSVGLGGTGGWNYGYTF. The CDR3 DNA is TGCAGCGTAGGGCTTGGGGGGACAGGGGGATGGAACTATGGCTACACCTTC.

This clonotype was detected many times. The rearrangement uses TRBV6-5 and TRBJ2-2; 12 nucleotides agree with TRBD2. The germline gives CDR1 MNHEY, CDR2 SVGAGI. The V and J ends lost 0 bases and 4 bases, in that order; junction bases with no gene match: 0. There are 16 residues in the CDR3. The CDR3 loop is CASSYSTSGSTGELFF. CDR3 nucleotides: TGTGCCAGCAGTTACTCGACTAGCGGGAGCACCGGGGAGCTGTTTTTT.

The chain has TRBV14 and TRBJ2-1; 8 positions agree with TRBD1. This CDR3 is 15 amino acids long. With 5 bases clipped from V and 4 bases from J, the junction kept 7 bases outside the gene matches. CDR1 SGHDN and CDR2 FVKESK come from the germline V gene. CDR3 nucleotide sequence: TGTGCCAGCAGCGGTCTGGACAGGGTTTACAATGAGCAGTTCTTC. It codes for CASSGLDRVYNEQFF.

This clonotype is labeled medium-sized. This chain uses TRBV4-1 with TRBJ1-1; possible D gene TRBD1, 5 bases. Germline assignment: CDR1 MGHRA and CDR2 YSYEKL. Between the trimmed V and J ends, which lost 6 bases and 5 bases, there was a span of 13 bases. CDR3 length: 13 amino acids. CDR3 DNA: TGCGCCAGCAGTGATTTACAGGAGACTGAAGCTTTCTTT. Translation: CASSDLQETEAFF.

This clonotype has a count of ten or more. The V call is TRBV7-3, the J call TRBJ2-2, with a tentative D call TRBD2 (6 bases). The CDR3 is 15 residues long. Deletions cut 5 bases from V and 2 bases from J, with 12 bases between. Germline V gives CDR1 SGHTA, CDR2 FQGTGA. The CDR3 reads CASSQAGFNTGELFF. In DNA, the CDR3 is TGTGCCAGCAGCCAAGCGGGTTTTAACACCGGGGAGCTGTTTTTT.

This clonotype occurred many times. This rearrangement joins TRBV2 to TRBJ2-1; D is perhaps TRBD1 or TRBD2 (6 bases each). The CDR3 totals 14 residues. Trimming left V 1 base short and J 5 bases short, with 9 bases between. Germline CDR1 is SNHLY and CDR2 is FYNNEI. The CDR3 is CASSEGRGDNEQFF. In DNA, the CDR3 is TGTGCCAGCAGTGAAGGGAGGGGGGACAATGAGCAGTTCTTC.

This clonotype appeared many times. The V gene is TRBV6-1, the J gene TRBJ2-1, with D possibly matching TRBD2 (6 bases). Trimming cost V 3 bases and J 4 bases, with 13 bases left between them. This CDR3 comprises 15 residues. CDR1 MNHNS and CDR2 SASEGT come from the germline V gene. CDR3 in DNA: TGTGCCAGCAGTGAGCCGTGGGGGAGGTACAATGAGCAGTTCTTC. Translated, it gives CASSEPWGRYNEQFF.

This clonotype came up many times. This sequence joins TRBV6-2 or TRBV6-3 and TRBJ2-6; the match to TRBD1 covers 9 bases. V lost 5 bases to trimming and J lost 2 bases; unmatched junction nucleotides: 1. Germline V lookup: CDR1 MNHEY, CDR2 SVGEGT. The CDR3 has 15 amino acids. The CDR3 sequence is CASSRQGAGANVLTF. DNA for the CDR3: TGTGCCAGCAGTCGACAGGGGGCTGGGGCCAACGTCCTGACTTTC.

This clonotype was recorded many times. The CDR3 DNA follows: TGTGCCAGCAGCTTATCCTTAAAACCATTGAACAATGAGCAGTTCTTC. Translating gives CASSLSLKPLNNEQFF. The V call is TRBV7-9, the J call TRBJ2-1; D unclear. Trimming removed 2 bases from V and 5 bases from J, with 16 bases in between. Germline CDR1 is SEHNR and CDR2 is FQNEAQ (reference sequence). The CDR3 spans 16 residues.

The chain employs TRBV2 and TRBJ1-1; D perhaps matches TRBD1 (5 bases). This CDR3 comprises 14 residues. Germline lookup yields CDR1 SNHLY and CDR2 FYNNEI. Trimming stripped 3 bases from V and 5 bases from J, with 13 bases between. The CDR3 spells CASSEGPFGTEAFF. The CDR3 nucleotides are TGTGCCAGCAGTGAGGGACCCTTCGGGACTGAAGCTTTCTTT.

Of note for this clonotype: Since a much larger clone is just one base distant, this may be a read error. This sequence joins TRBV29-1 and TRBJ1-5, with D maybe TRBD1 (5 bases). Per the germline V gene, CDR1 is SQVTM and CDR2 is ANQGSEA. The CDR3 covers 17 residues. DNA of the CDR3: TGCAGAAAAGCCGGGACGGGGAATCAAGGTGGCAATCAGCCCCAGCATTTT. Translation: CRKAGTGNQGGNQPQHF. The full variable domain, completed using reference TRBV29-1 and TRBJ1-5, is SAVISQKPSRDICQRGTSLTIQCQVDSQVTMMFWYRQQPGQSLTLIATANQGSEATYESGFVIDKFPISRPNLTFSTLTVSNMSPEDSSIYLCRKAGTGNQGGNQPQHFGDGTRLSIL.

This clonotype was counted many times. The chain carries TRBV25-1 and TRBJ2-6, with D possibly TRBD1 on 6 matching bases. Germline V lookup: CDR1 MGHDK, CDR2 SYGVNS. The CDR3 is made up of 17 amino acids. V lost 9 bases and J 0 bases, leaving 18 bases between the germline ends. CDR3 amino acids: CASPGGSANSGANVLTF. For the CDR3, the DNA is TGTGCCAGTCCTGGGGGCAGTGCAAACTCTGGGGCCAACGTCCTGACTTTC.

This clonotype came up many times. V usage is TRBV2 and J usage is TRBJ2-1; the match to TRBD1 covers 11 bases. The CDR3 is made up of 14 amino acids. Unmatched junction bases numbered 7, after V lost 8 bases and J lost 7 bases. Germline V lookup: CDR1 SNHLY, CDR2 FYNNEI. The DNA of the CDR3 is TGTGCCAGCCGGAACGGGGACAGGGGGAATGAGCAGTTCTTC. Translated, it gives CASRNGDRGNEQFF.

The chain uses TRBV3-1 and TRBJ1-5; D is possibly TRBD1 (5 bases). The V and J ends lost 4 bases and 7 bases respectively, with 14 bases between them. The CDR3 has 14 amino acids. Germline V gene sequence: CDR1 LGHDT, CDR2 YNNKEL (reference sequence). The CDR3: CASSPGNEGQPQHF. DNA for the CDR3: TGTGCCAGCAGCCCAGGGAACGAGGGGCAGCCCCAGCATTTT.

The table lists this clonotype with many counts. V is TRBV4-1 and J is TRBJ2-2, with D tentatively TRBD1 or TRBD2 (5 bases each). This CDR3 has 18 amino acids. CDR1 is MGHRA, CDR2 YSYEKL, per germline. The V end was cut by 0 bases, the J end by 0 bases, with 14 bases between. CDR3 residues: CASSQDGGWSSNTGELFF. CDR3 nucleotide sequence: TGCGCCAGCAGCCAAGATGGGGGATGGAGTTCGAACACCGGGGAGCTGTTTTTT.

This clonotype was recorded at least ten times. This chain uses TRBV29-1 with TRBJ2-2; 9 nucleotides align to TRBD1. Per the germline V gene, CDR1 is SQVTM and CDR2 is ANQGSEA. Unmatched junction bases numbered 5, after V lost 4 bases and J lost 5 bases. The CDR3 runs to 14 residues. The CDR3 region is CSVGGQGGTGELFF. The CDR3 DNA is TGCAGCGTTGGGGGACAGGGAGGTACCGGGGAGCTGTTTTTT.

The rearrangement joins TRBV2 to TRBJ2-2; TRBD1 matches at 7 bases. This CDR3 is 14 amino acids long. J was trimmed by 5 bases and V by 11 bases; bases with no gene match: 11. From germline, CDR1 is SNHLY and CDR2 FYNNEI. The chain's CDR3 is CAGRSRGRTGELFF. The CDR3 region has the DNA TGTGCCGGCCGGTCGAGGGGGCGGACCGGGGAGCTGTTTTTT.

This clonotype was seen only a few times. The gene calls are TRBV29-1 and TRBJ2-5; weak D call: TRBD2 (7 bases). The CDR3 loop spans 13 amino acids. The V end was cut by 6 bases, the J end by 5 bases, with 16 bases between. Germline V gene lookup returns CDR1 SQVTM and CDR2 ANQGSEA. CDR3 nucleotide sequence: TGCAGCGTAGGGGGGGGCCCGGGGGAGACCCAGTACTTC. Translation: CSVGGGPGETQYF.

This clonotype was seen ten or more times. The chain combines TRBV18 with TRBJ1-1, with 9 bases lining up with TRBD1. The CDR3 is 15 residues long. J lost 3 bases, V lost 3 bases, and 5 bases had no gene match. CDR1 and CDR2 from the germline V gene are KGHSH and LQKENI. Written as DNA, the CDR3 is TGTGCCAGCTCACCGGGACAGGGCTCGTACACTGAAGCTTTCTTT. Encoded protein: CASSPGQGSYTEAFF.